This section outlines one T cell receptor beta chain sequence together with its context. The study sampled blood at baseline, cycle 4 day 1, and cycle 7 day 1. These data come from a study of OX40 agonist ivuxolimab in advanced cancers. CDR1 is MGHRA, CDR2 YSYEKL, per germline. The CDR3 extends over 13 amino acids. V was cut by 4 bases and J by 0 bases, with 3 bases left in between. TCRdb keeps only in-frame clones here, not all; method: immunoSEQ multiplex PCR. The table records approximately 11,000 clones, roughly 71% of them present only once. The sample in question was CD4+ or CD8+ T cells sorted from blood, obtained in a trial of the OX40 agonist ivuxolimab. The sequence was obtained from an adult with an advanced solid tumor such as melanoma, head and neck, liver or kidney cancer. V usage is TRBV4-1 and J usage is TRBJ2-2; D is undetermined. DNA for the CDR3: TGCGCCAGCAGCCCTACGAACACCGGGGAGCTGTTTTTT. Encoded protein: CASSPTNTGELFF.